This T cell receptor beta chain was sequenced during a study of blood T cell repertoires in COVID-19. Repertoires were generated with immunoSEQ multiplex PCR, while TCRdb's copy carries only in-frame clones and drops some. The repertoire includes fewer than 650,000 clones, roughly nine tenths of them detected once, and roughly 7.3% sits in the top ten. This CDR3 is built from 14 residues. Trimming stripped 5 bases from V and 1 base from J, with 8 bases between. CDR1 is WNHNN, CDR2 SYGVQD, per germline (reference sequence). The V and J genes are TRBV10-1 and TRBJ2-2; D perhaps matches TRBD1 (5 bases). Input material: peripheral blood. The TCR sequence derives from a woman aged 45 to 65 with COVID-19, enrolled during active disease. The CDR3 DNA reads TGCGCCAGCAGTCAAACAGGGAACACCGGGGAGCTGTTTTTT. Amino acid sequence: CASSQTGNTGELFF.